These 15 T cell receptor beta chains were sequenced from one sample in a study of blood T cell repertoires in COVID-19. This table comes from immunoSEQ multiplex PCR, and its TCRdb copy is limited to in-frame clones, with some not included. Among about 270,000 clones listed, 86% were seen once. The sample taken for sequencing was peripheral blood. These receptors came from a woman of 80 years or more with COVID-19, enrolled during active disease.

The J gene is TRBJ2-2, the V gene TRBV7-2; 9 bases fit TRBD2. This CDR3 has 16 amino acids. The V gene's germline CDR1 is SGHTA and CDR2 FQGNSA. V lost 1 base to trimming and J lost 3 bases; unmatched junction nucleotides: 3. The CDR3 DNA reads as TGTGCCAGCAGCTTAGTTGCGGGGGGGCACACCGGGGAGCTGTTTTTT. Translating it yields CASSLVAGGHTGELFF.

V usage is TRBV5-1 and J usage is TRBJ1-1, with TRBD1 matching 8 bases. J was trimmed by 5 bases and V by 0 bases; bases with no gene match: 6. The CDR3 is 15 amino acids. CDR1 is SGHRS, CDR2 YFSETQ, per germline. The CDR3 here is CASSLGQGAATEAFF. The CDR3 DNA sequence: TGCGCCAGCAGCTTGGGTCAGGGGGCTGCAACTGAAGCTTTCTTT.

This chain connects TRBV7-2 to TRBJ1-1, with 7 positions matching TRBD1. The germline V gene encodes CDR1 SGHTA and CDR2 FQGNSA. V trimming: 5 bases; J trimming: 4 bases; junction bases outside the gene matches: 13. The CDR3 is made up of 16 amino acids. The CDR3 DNA follows: TGTGCCAGCAGCCCAGATCGACAGGGTATCCGCACTGAAGCTTTCTTT. The encoded protein is CASSPDRQGIRTEAFF. Combining the CDR3 with reference TRBV7-2 and TRBJ1-1 gives the whole variable domain GAGVSQSPSNKVTEKGKDVELRCDPISGHTALYWYRQSLGQGLEFLIYFQGNSAPDKSGLPSDRFSAERTGGSVSTLTIQRTQQEDSAVYLCASSPDRQGIRTEAFFGQGTRLTVV.

V gene TRBV7-2 combines with J gene TRBJ1-5, with 7 bases identical to TRBD1. CDR3 size: 14 residues. CDR1 and CDR2 from the germline V gene are SGHTA and FQGNSA. The V gene end was trimmed by 5 bases and the J gene end by 8 bases; junction bases not matched to a gene: 9. In DNA form, the CDR3 reads TGTGCCAGCAGCCTCTACAGGGGTCGGGAGCCCCAGCATTTT. Its protein is CASSLYRGREPQHF.

The chain has TRBV5-6 and TRBJ1-6; TRBD1 matches 7 bases. V lost 2 bases to trimming and J lost 8 bases; unmatched junction nucleotides: 4. CDR1 and CDR2 (germline): SGHDT, YYEEEE. CDR3 length: 14 amino acids. This CDR3 reads CASSLDRAYSPLHF. CDR3 nucleotide sequence: TGTGCCAGCAGCTTAGACAGGGCTTATTCACCCCTCCACTTT. The full variable domain, rest sourced from reference TRBV5-6 and TRBJ1-6, is DAGVTQSPTHLIKTRGQQVTLRCSPKSGHDTVSWYQQALGQGPQFIFQYYEEEERQRGNFPDRFSGHQFPNYSSELNVNALLLGDSALYLCASSLDRAYSPLHFGNGTRLTVT.

The DNA of the CDR3 is TGTGCCAGCAGTTACTCGAAAGGGGACTACTCCTACGAGCAGTACTTC. It yields the protein CASSYSKGDYSYEQYF. The rearrangement uses TRBV6-2 or TRBV6-3 and TRBJ2-7; TRBD2 agrees at 7 bases. V shed 0 bases, J shed 0 bases, and the junction held 5 bases outside the gene matches. Germline V gene lookup returns CDR1 MNHEY and CDR2 SVGEGT. The CDR3 is 16 residues long.

In its sample, this clone was seen once. The chain links TRBV7-2 to TRBJ1-5; D ambiguous. Between the trimmed V and J ends, which lost 8 bases and 0 bases, there was a span of 20 bases. CDR3 length equals 17 residues. Germline CDR1 reads SGHTA; CDR2 reads FQGNSA. CDR3: CASRLEAGAYSNQPQHF. Here the CDR3 DNA reads TGTGCCAGCCGATTAGAGGCAGGCGCCTATAGCAATCAGCCCCAGCATTTT.

The chain uses TRBV29-1 and TRBJ2-7; 10 nucleotides align to TRBD2. V gave up 4 bases and J gave up 8 bases; unmatched junction bases: 8. The CDR3 has 13 amino acids. Germline assignment: CDR1 SQVTM and CDR2 ANQGSEA. For the CDR3, the DNA is TGCAGCGTTGTAGTTAGCGGGAGGTATCAGCAGTACTTC. This codes for CSVVVSGRYQQYF.

This chain joins TRBV11-2 and TRBJ1-4; no clear D gene. Germline V gene lookup returns CDR1 SGHAT and CDR2 FQNNGV. This CDR3 is 11 amino acids long. Trimming stripped 5 bases from V and 13 bases from J, with 11 bases between. The CDR3 DNA is TGTGCCAGCAGCCCGGGGAGGAGACTGTTTTTT. Translating it yields CASSPGRRLFF.

About this clone: The sample carries other DNA sequences with the same CDR3. The chain has TRBV28 and TRBJ2-3, with D perhaps TRBD2 (5 bases). The CDR3 sequence is 13 residues long. V lost 6 bases to trimming and J lost 0 bases, with 7 bases between them. The germline gives CDR1 MDHEN, CDR2 SYDVKM. The CDR3 loop reads CASSRDSTDTQYF. The CDR3 bases are TGTGCCAGCAGCCGGGATAGCACAGATACGCAGTATTTT.

This sequence joins TRBV7-2 and TRBJ1-1, with D possibly matching TRBD1 (5 bases). The V end lost 2 bases, the J end lost 6 bases, and 16 bases lay between the germline ends. The germline V gene encodes CDR1 SGHTA and CDR2 FQGNSA. This CDR3 is built from 15 residues. The CDR3 DNA reads as TGTGCCAGCAGCTTATTGGGGGGACGGACGTCTGAAGCTTTCTTT. Translation gives CASSLLGGRTSEAFF.

The rearrangement uses TRBV5-1 and TRBJ2-1, with D possibly being TRBD2 (7 bases). Between the trimmed V and J ends, which lost 0 bases and 9 bases, there was a span of 22 bases. Germline CDR1 and CDR2: SGHRS and YFSETQ. The CDR3 has 17 amino acids. The CDR3 coding sequence is TGCGCCAGCAGCTTGGGAGGGGGGGCGGCCTCGCCTGGTGAGCAGTTCTTC. Protein: CASSLGGGAASPGEQFF.

The DNA of the CDR3 is TGCGCCAGCAGCATTGGGAGCGGGGGAGGAGAGACCCAGTACTTC. Protein: CASSIGSGGGETQYF. V usage is TRBV5-1 and J usage is TRBJ2-5; 8 bases are a match to TRBD2. Trimming at V came to 4 bases and at J to 4 bases, leaving 9 bases not matched to a gene. The germline V gene encodes CDR1 SGHRS and CDR2 YFSETQ. The CDR3 extends over 15 amino acids.

In this sample, this clone turned up a few times. The junction does not match germline at one end; this may be a read error. The V gene is TRBV3-1 (or the pseudogene TRBV3-2), the J gene TRBJ1-3; 10 positions match TRBD1. This CDR3 is built from 18 residues. Germline V lookup: CDR1 LGHDT, CDR2 YNNKEL (reference sequence). In DNA, the CDR3 is TGTGCCAGCAGCCAAGGAAATCGGACAGGGGGGCTGTTTTCCTCCGACGGCTTT. Translated: CASSQGNRTGGLFSSDGF.

The chain recombines TRBV29-1 with TRBJ2-5; 8 positions match TRBD1. Losses at the gene ends were 5 bases for V and 3 bases for J; bases not matched to a gene: 5. This CDR3 comprises 13 residues. CDR1 and CDR2 from the germline V gene are SQVTM and ANQGSEA. This chain's CDR3 is CSVRGQEKETQYF. Here the CDR3 DNA reads TGCAGCGTTCGGGGACAGGAGAAAGAGACCCAGTACTTC.